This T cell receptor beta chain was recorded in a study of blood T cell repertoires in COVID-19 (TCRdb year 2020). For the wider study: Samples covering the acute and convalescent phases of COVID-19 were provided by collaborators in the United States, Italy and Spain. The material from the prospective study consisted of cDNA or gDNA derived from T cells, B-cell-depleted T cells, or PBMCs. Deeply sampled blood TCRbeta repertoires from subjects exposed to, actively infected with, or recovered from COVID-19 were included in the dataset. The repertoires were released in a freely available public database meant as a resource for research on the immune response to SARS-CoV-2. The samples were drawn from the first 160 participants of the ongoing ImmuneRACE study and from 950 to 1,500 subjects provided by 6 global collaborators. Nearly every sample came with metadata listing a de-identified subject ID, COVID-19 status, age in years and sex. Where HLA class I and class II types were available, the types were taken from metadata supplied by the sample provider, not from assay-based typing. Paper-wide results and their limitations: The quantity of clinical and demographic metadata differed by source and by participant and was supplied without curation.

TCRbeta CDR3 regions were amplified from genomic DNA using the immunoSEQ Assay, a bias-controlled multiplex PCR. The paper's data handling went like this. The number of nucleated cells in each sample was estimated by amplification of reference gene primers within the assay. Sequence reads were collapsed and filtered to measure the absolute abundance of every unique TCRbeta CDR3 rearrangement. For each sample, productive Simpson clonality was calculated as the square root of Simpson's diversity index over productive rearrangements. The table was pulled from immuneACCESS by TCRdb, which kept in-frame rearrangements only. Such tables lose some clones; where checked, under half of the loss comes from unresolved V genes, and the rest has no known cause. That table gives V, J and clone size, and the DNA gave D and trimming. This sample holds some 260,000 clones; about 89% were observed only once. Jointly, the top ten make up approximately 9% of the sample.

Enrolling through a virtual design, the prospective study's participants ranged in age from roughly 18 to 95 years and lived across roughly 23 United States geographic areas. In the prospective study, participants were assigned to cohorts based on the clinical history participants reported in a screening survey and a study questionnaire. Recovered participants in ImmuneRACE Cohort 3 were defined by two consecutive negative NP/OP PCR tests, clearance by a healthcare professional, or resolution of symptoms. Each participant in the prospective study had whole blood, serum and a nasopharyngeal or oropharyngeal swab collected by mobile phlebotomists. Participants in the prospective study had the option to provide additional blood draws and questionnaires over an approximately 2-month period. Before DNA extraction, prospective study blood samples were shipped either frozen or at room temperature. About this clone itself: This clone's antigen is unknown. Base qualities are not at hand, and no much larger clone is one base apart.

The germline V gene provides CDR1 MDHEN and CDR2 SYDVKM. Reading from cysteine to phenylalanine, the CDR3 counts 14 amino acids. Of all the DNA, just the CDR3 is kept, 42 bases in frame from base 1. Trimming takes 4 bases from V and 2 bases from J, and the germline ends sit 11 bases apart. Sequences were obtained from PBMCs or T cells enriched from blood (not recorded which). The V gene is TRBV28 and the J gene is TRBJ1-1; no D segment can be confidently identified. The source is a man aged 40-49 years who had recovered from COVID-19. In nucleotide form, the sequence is TGTGCCAGCAGTTCCAGGTCGGCAAACACTGAAGCTTTCTTT. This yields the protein CASSSRSANTEAFF.